Listed here are 23 T cell receptor beta chains from one sample, sequenced in a study of cytomegalovirus exposure and HLA in healthy donors. PCR employed 60 Vbeta and 13 Jbeta primers. Here immunoSEQ multiplex PCR was the method, and the copy in TCRdb shows in-frame clones only, minus some. The sample has 110,000 to 150,000 clones, 75% seen once. Material for sequencing was PBMCs. The receptors come from a man younger than 40 in good health and CMV-seronegative.

This chain connects TRBV6-5 to TRBJ1-1; weak D call: TRBD1 (5 bases). The CDR3 consists of 12 residues. With 5 bases removed from V and 10 bases from J, the gap between germline ends came to 14 bases. Germline-derived CDR1 and CDR2 are MNHEY and SVGAGI. The CDR3 loop reads CASSPGGLGAFF. In DNA form, the CDR3 reads TGTGCCAGCAGTCCCGGGGGTCTGGGAGCTTTCTTT.

This sequence joins TRBV25-1 and TRBJ1-2, with 9 bases lining up with TRBD1. CDR3 size: 16 residues. The germline V gene has CDR1 MGHDK and CDR2 SYGVNS. The trim removed 0 bases at V and 6 bases at J, leaving 8 bases unmatched. CDR3 DNA sequence: TGTGCCAGCAGTGAATATAACCCACAGGGGGCCGATGGCTACACCTTC. It yields the protein CASSEYNPQGADGYTF.

The rearrangement joins TRBV19 to TRBJ2-1, with 9 bases fitting TRBD2. Germline CDR1 reads LNHDA; CDR2 reads SQIVND (reference sequence). The CDR3 loop spans 13 amino acids. The J segment lost 4 bases and the V segment lost 10 bases, leaving 5 bases of the junction unmatched. Written as DNA, the CDR3 is TGTGCCACGCGGGGGGGGTTATACAATGAGCAGTTCTTC. Protein product: CATRGGLYNEQFF.

The genes are TRBV19 and TRBJ1-5, with 12 bases fitting TRBD1. Germline V CDR1 and CDR2: LNHDA, SQIVND (reference sequence). The CDR3 has 17 amino acids. J gave up 0 bases and V 5 bases, and 5 bases lay outside the gene matches. DNA for the CDR3: TGTGCCAGTAGTTCGGGACAGGGGGCATATAGCAATCAGCCCCAGCATTTT. Its protein product is CASSSGQGAYSNQPQHF. The full variable domain, its missing parts supplied by reference TRBV19 and TRBJ1-5, is DGGITQSPKYLFRKEGQNVTLSCEQNLNHDAMYWYRQDPGQGLRLIYYSQIVNDFQKGDIAEGYSVSREKKESFPLTVTSAQKNPTAFYLCASSSGQGAYSNQPQHFGDGTRLSIL.

The chain couples TRBV6-1 to TRBJ2-5; D remains unclear. The J call could be wrong; TRBJ2-7 is a better fit for the DNA end. CDR1 MNHNS and CDR2 SASEGT come from the germline V gene. This CDR3 region has 13 residues. The CDR3 region is CASSEALEVEQYF. DNA for the CDR3: TGTGCCAGCAGTGAAGCGCTTGAGGTCGAGCAGTACTTC.

This clone has just a few counts. The rearrangement links TRBV28 to TRBJ1-5, with 9 nucleotides matching TRBD1. The V gene's germline CDR1 is MDHEN and CDR2 SYDVKM. CDR3 length: 16 amino acids. After removal of 6 bases from V and 7 bases from J, the junction contained 13 bases not matched to a gene. CDR3 DNA sequence: TGTGCCAGCAGGGGCCTCCGGGACAGGGACGGACAGCCCCAGCATTTT. Translation: CASRGLRDRDGQPQHF.

CDR3 nucleotide sequence: TGCAGCGTTGAAGGCAGGGGCAGCTATGGCTACACCTTC. Translation gives CSVEGRGSYGYTF. The chain couples TRBV29-1 to TRBJ1-2; possibly TRBD1 for D (6 bases). From germline, CDR1 is SQVTM and CDR2 ANQGSEA. This CDR3 spans 13 amino acids. Trimming pared 1 base from V and 4 bases from J, leaving 10 bases between.

The chain recombines TRBV7-6 with TRBJ2-1; TRBD2 aligns across 10 bases. V was pared by 5 bases and J by 8 bases, with 18 bases of the junction left unmatched. This CDR3 has 18 residues. Germline V gene sequence: CDR1 SGHVS, CDR2 FNYEAQ. The CDR3 DNA reads as TGTGCCAGCAGCCAAGGCGTAGCGGGGGGATTCTTGGGGGATGAGCAGTTCTTC. This codes for CASSQGVAGGFLGDEQFF.

The V and J genes are TRBV29-1 and TRBJ2-7; TRBD1 matches 8 bases. The CDR3 has 12 residues. Germline V gene data show CDR1 as SQVTM and CDR2 as ANQGSEA. The V and J ends lost 5 bases and 7 bases, in that order; junction bases with no gene match: 7. CDR3 in DNA: TGCAGCGTTTTACCAGGGGGCTATGAGCAGTACTTC. This gives the protein CSVLPGGYEQYF.

This chain uses TRBV29-1 with TRBJ1-1, with D maybe TRBD1 (6 bases). Germline assignment: CDR1 SQVTM and CDR2 ANQGSEA. This CDR3 comprises 12 residues. The V end lost 7 bases, the J end lost 1 base, and 10 bases lay between the germline ends. The CDR3 sequence: CSAGQQNTEAFF. The CDR3 bases are TGCAGCGCCGGACAGCAGAACACTGAAGCTTTCTTT.

In nucleotides, the CDR3 is TGTGCCAGCAGCCCGGAGGCAGCCCGCGGCTACGAGCAGTACTTC. This gives the protein CASSPEAARGYEQYF. The V call is TRBV7-8, the J call TRBJ2-7, with a weak D call TRBD2 (5 bases). This CDR3 spans 15 amino acids. The germline CDR1 and CDR2 sequences are SGHVS and FQNEAQ. The V gene lost 5 bases and the J gene lost 3 bases, with 17 bases spanning the gap.

The chain has TRBV5-4 and TRBJ1-1, with D possibly TRBD1 on 6 matching bases. Per the germline V gene, CDR1 is SGHNT and CDR2 is YYREEE (reference sequence). V gave up 1 base and J gave up 0 bases, with 7 bases separating them. This CDR3 comprises 14 residues. The CDR3, as DNA: TGTGCCAGCAGCTTGCACAGGGTGAACACTGAAGCTTTCTTT. Protein sequence: CASSLHRVNTEAFF.

This CDR3 reads CASSGDWTNEKLFF. The CDR3 DNA reads as TGTGCCAGCAGCGGGGACTGGACTAATGAAAAACTGTTTTTT. V and J are TRBV7-8 and TRBJ1-4, with TRBD1 as a possible D gene (5 bases). The length of the CDR3 is 14 residues. V was pared by 5 bases and J by 2 bases, with 9 bases between. Looked up from germline, CDR1 is SGHVS and CDR2 is FQNEAQ.

The V and J genes are TRBV2 and TRBJ2-7, with 12 bases lining up with TRBD1. This CDR3 region has 16 residues. J lost 6 bases, V lost 6 bases, and 12 bases had no gene match. Germline CDR1 and CDR2: SNHLY and FYNNEI. The CDR3 DNA is TGTGCCAGCAGACTCCCGGGACAGGGGGCTGGGTTCGAGCAGTACTTC. As protein: CASRLPGQGAGFEQYF.

This chain links TRBV7-9 with TRBJ1-1; 7 bases line up with TRBD1. There are 15 residues in the CDR3. The trim removed 5 bases at V and 1 base at J, leaving 7 bases unmatched. Germline assignment: CDR1 SEHNR and CDR2 FQNEAQ (reference sequence). The CDR3 reads CASSPPAGGNTEAFF. The CDR3 nucleotides read TGTGCCAGCAGCCCCCCGGCAGGGGGGAACACTGAAGCTTTCTTT.

This clone was observed once. The V and J genes are TRBV6-5 and TRBJ2-7; no reliable D call. Germline V gene data show CDR1 as MNHEY and CDR2 as SVGAGI. V was cut by 0 bases and J by 3 bases, with 6 bases left in between. The CDR3 contains 13 residues. The CDR3 DNA follows: TGTGCCAGCAGTTACTCGAACAGCTACGAGCAGTACTTC. Amino acid sequence: CASSYSNSYEQYF.

The chain links TRBV6-1 to TRBJ2-7, with 10 nucleotides matching TRBD1. Trimming at V came to 2 bases and at J to 4 bases, leaving 2 bases not matched to a gene. Germline-derived CDR1 and CDR2 are MNHNS and SASEGT. The CDR3 extends over 14 amino acids. DNA of the CDR3: TGTGCCAGCAGTGAAAGGACAGGGGGGTACGAGCAGTACTTC. Its protein product is CASSERTGGYEQYF.

The chain carries TRBV5-1 and TRBJ2-5; D not resolved. From germline, CDR1 is SGHRS and CDR2 YFSETQ. Trimming removed 0 bases from V and 2 bases from J, with 5 bases in between. This CDR3 contains 13 residues. CDR3 nucleotide sequence: TGCGCCAGCAGCTTGGAATTACAAGAGACCCAGTACTTC. It yields the protein CASSLELQETQYF.

This clone was picked up a small number of times. The rearrangement joins TRBV2 to TRBJ1-5; TRBD1 matches at 8 bases. CDR3 length: 13 amino acids. The V and J ends lost 10 bases and 4 bases, in that order; junction bases with no gene match: 6. Looked up from germline, CDR1 is SNHLY and CDR2 is FYNNEI. The CDR3 region is CATGQGGNQPQHF. The CDR3 bases are TGTGCCACAGGACAGGGAGGGAATCAGCCCCAGCATTTT.

The chain links TRBV29-1 to TRBJ2-3, with TRBD2 identical over 16 bases. CDR1 and CDR2 from the germline V gene are SQVTM and ANQGSEA. J was trimmed by 7 bases and V by 6 bases; bases with no gene match: 10. This CDR3 spans 16 amino acids. CDR3 sequence reads: CSVGGLAGGNGYTQYF. The CDR3 coding sequence is TGCAGCGTGGGGGGACTAGCGGGGGGGAACGGGTATACGCAGTATTTT.

This chain joins TRBV19 and TRBJ1-4; TRBD1 matches at 7 bases. CDR3 length: 16 amino acids. V trimming: 4 bases; J trimming: 7 bases; junction bases outside the gene matches: 12. Germline V gene lookup returns CDR1 LNHDA and CDR2 SQIVND (reference sequence). CDR3 nucleotide sequence: TGTGCCAGTAGTAGGAATTCGGCAGGGGGAAGTGAAAAACTGTTTTTT. This gives the protein CASSRNSAGGSEKLFF. The full variable domain, rest sourced from reference TRBV19 and TRBJ1-4, is DGGITQSPKYLFRKEGQNVTLSCEQNLNHDAMYWYRQDPGQGLRLIYYSQIVNDFQKGDIAEGYSVSREKKESFPLTVTSAQKNPTAFYLCASSRNSAGGSEKLFFGSGTQLSVL.

The CDR3: CASSQGTGVEKLFF. The CDR3 nucleotides are TGTGCCAGCAGCCAAGGGACAGGGGTTGAAAAACTGTTTTTT. This sequence joins TRBV4-2 and TRBJ1-4, with 9 bases matching TRBD1. There are 14 residues in the CDR3. From germline, CDR1 is LGHNA and CDR2 YNFKEQ. V dropped 1 base and J dropped 7; count of bases not matched to a gene: 1.

This chain connects TRBV18 to TRBJ1-6, with no clear D. The CDR3 consists of 16 residues. V gave up 2 bases and J gave up 5 bases, with 13 bases separating them. CDR1 is KGHSH and CDR2 is LQKENI in the germline V gene. The CDR3, as DNA: TGTGCCAGCTCACCATTTGTTGGCGGGGATAATTCACCCCTCCACTTT. This codes for CASSPFVGGDNSPLHF. The entire variable domain, with the rest obtained from reference TRBV18 and TRBJ1-6, is as follows: NAGVMQNPRHLVRRRGQEARLRCSPMKGHSHVYWYRQLPEEGLKFMVYLQKENIIDESGMPKERFSAEFPKEGPSILRIQQVVRGDSAAYFCASSPFVGGDNSPLHFGNGTRLTVT.